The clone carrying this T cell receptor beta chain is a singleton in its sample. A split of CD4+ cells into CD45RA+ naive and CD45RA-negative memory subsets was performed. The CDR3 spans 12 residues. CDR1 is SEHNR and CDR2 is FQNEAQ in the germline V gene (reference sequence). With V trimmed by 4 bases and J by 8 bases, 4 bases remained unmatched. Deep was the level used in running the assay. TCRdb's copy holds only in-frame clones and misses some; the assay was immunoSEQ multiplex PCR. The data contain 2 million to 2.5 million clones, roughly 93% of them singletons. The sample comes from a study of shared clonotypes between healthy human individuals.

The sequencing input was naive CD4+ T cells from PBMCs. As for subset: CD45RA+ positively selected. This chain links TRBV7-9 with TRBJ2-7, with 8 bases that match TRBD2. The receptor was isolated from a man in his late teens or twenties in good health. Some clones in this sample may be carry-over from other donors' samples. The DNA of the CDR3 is TGTGCCAGCAGCTCTGGACTAGCTAAGCAGTACTTC. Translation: CASSSGLAKQYF.